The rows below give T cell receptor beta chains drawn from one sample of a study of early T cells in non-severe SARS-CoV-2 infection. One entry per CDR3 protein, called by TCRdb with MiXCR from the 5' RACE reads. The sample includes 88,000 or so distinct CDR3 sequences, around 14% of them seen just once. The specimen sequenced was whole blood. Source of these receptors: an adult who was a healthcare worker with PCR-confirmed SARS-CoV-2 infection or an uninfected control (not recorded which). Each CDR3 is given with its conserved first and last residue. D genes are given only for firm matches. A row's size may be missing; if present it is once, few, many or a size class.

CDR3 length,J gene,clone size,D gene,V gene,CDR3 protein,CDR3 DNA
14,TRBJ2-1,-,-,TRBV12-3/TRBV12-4,CASSLGQANNEQFF,TGTGCCAGCAGTTTGGGTCAGGCGAACAATGAGCAGTTCTTC
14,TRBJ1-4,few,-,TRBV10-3,CAIRTRGLNEKLFF,TGTGCCATCAGGACGCGTGGACTCAATGAAAAACTGTTTTTT
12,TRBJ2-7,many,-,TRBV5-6,CASSLRTYEQYF,TGTGCCAGCAGCTTGCGCACCTACGAGCAGTACTTC
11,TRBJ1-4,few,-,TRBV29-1,CSVWGGEKLFF,TGCAGCGTTTGGGGGGGTGAGAAACTGTTTTTT
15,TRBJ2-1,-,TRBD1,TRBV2,CASSGGQGARNEQFF,TGTGCCAGCAGCGGGGGACAGGGGGCGAGGAATGAGCAGTTCTTC
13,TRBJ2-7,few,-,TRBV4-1,CASSQVVGFEQYF,TGCGCCAGCAGCCAAGTGGTAGGGTTCGAGCAGTACTTC
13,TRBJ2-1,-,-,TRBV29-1,CSVISWSRNEQFF,TGCAGCGTCATCAGCTGGAGCAGGAATGAGCAGTTCTTC
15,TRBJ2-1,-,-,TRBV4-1,CASSLRVLAYNEQFF,TGCGCCAGCAGCCTACGGGTCCTGGCCTACAATGAGCAGTTCTTC
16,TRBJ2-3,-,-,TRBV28,CASSFGPRDSTDTQYF,TGTGCCAGCAGTTTTGGTCCGAGGGATTCCACAGATACGCAGTATTTT
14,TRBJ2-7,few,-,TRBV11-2,CASSLDTLAGEQYF,TGTGCCAGCAGCTTAGATACCCTAGCTGGGGAGCAGTACTTC
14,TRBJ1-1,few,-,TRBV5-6,CASSLEVANTEAFF,TGTGCCAGCAGCTTGGAAGTCGCGAACACTGAAGCTTTCTTT
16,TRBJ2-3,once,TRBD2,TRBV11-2,CASTGAGGIGTDTQYF,TGTGCCAGCACGGGGGCGGGAGGGATCGGCACAGATACGCAGTATTTT
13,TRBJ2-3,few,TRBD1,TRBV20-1,CAARDRGPDTQYF,TGCGCCGCCCGGGACAGGGGTCCAGATACGCAGTATTTT
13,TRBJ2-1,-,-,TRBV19,CASSIDPGTAQFF,TGTGCCAGTAGTATAGACCCCGGGACTGCGCAGTTCTTC
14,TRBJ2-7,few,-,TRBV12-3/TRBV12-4,CASSLGGTSYEQYF,TGTGCCAGCAGTTTAGGCGGGACCTCCTACGAGCAGTACTTC
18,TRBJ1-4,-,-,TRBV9,CASSPRTARPFRSEKLFF,TGTGCCAGCAGCCCTCGGACAGCCCGACCGTTCAGATCCGAAAAACTGTTTTTT
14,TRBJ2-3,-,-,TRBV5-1,CASSPKGITDTQYF,TGCGCCAGCAGCCCCAAGGGCATCACAGATACGCAGTATTTT
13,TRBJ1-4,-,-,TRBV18,CASSPVRDEKLFF,TGTGCCAGCTCACCTGTCAGGGACGAAAAACTGTTTTTT
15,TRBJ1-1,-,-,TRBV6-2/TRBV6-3,CASSYLPSSDTEAFF,TGTGCCAGCAGTTATCTACCTTCTAGTGACACTGAAGCTTTCTTT
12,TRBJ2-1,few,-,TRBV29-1,CSVEERYNEQFF,TGCAGCGTTGAGGAGAGGTACAATGAGCAGTTCTTC